The rows below give T cell receptor beta chains drawn from one sample of a study of blood T cell repertoires in COVID-19. Sequencing used immunoSEQ multiplex PCR; TCRdb keeps in-frame clones, though not all of them. The sample gives over 250,000 clones, 86% of which show up once; about 2.6% is in the top ten. Sequences were obtained from PBMCs or T cells enriched from blood (not recorded which). The receptors shown here come from a woman aged 18-29 years who had recovered from COVID-19. Both conserved end residues are part of each CDR3. A D gene is named only where the DNA matches it firmly. Clone size is shown for a subset of rows, as once, few, many or a class of expanded clone.

j_gene | v_gene | abundance | d_gene | CDR3nt | CDR3aa
TRBJ1-2 | TRBV18 | - | TRBD1 | TGTGCCAGCTCACCGACAGGGAACTATGGCTACACCTTC | CASSPTGNYGYTF
TRBJ1-2 | TRBV7-2 | - | - | TGTGCCAGCAGCTTAAGCTTCGAAGGGGCAGGTGGCTACACCTTC | CASSLSFEGAGGYTF
TRBJ2-7 | TRBV14 | once | - | TGTGCCAGCAGCCATCGGGGTTCGTCCTACGAGCAGTACTTC | CASSHRGSSYEQYF
TRBJ1-5 | TRBV7-2 | - | - | TGTGCCAGCAGCCCCGGGGGGGGCGACAATCAGCCCCAGCATTTT | CASSPGGGDNQPQHF
TRBJ2-1 | TRBV7-3 | - | - | TGTGCCAGCAGCTTATACCTCGATAGCCCCTACAATGAGCAGTTCTTC | CASSLYLDSPYNEQFF
TRBJ1-2 | TRBV30 | - | TRBD1 | TGTGCCTGGAATACCCCCACAAGACAGGGAAGCTATGGCTACACCTTC | CAWNTPTRQGSYGYTF
TRBJ2-3 | TRBV7-9 | - | TRBD2 | TGTGCCAGCAGCATTAGCGGGGGGGGTCCCACAGATACGCAGTATTTT | CASSISGGGPTDTQYF
TRBJ2-3 | TRBV11-2 | - | - | TGTGCCAGCAGGCAGCCGGGACTCCGCACAGATACGCAGTATTTT | CASRQPGLRTDTQYF
TRBJ1-2 | TRBV7-8 | once | TRBD1 | TGTGCCAGCAGCCCCACCGGACAGGCTTTTAACTATGGCTACACCTTC | CASSPTGQAFNYGYTF
TRBJ2-3 | TRBV19 | - | - | TGTGCCAGTAGTATGTACCAGGGTATGAATACGCAGTATTTT | CASSMYQGMNTQYF
TRBJ1-4 | TRBV5-6 | - | - | TGTGCCAGCAGCTTGAATAGGGGGTACGCTAATGAAAAACTGTTTTTT | CASSLNRGYANEKLFF
TRBJ2-7 | TRBV27 | once | - | TGTGCCAGCAGTCAGCTACTACAGGGTGGCGAGCAGTACTTC | CASSQLLQGGEQYF
TRBJ1-1 | TRBV12-3/TRBV12-4 | - | - | TGTGCCAGCAGAACAACAGTAACTGAAGCTTTCTTT | CASRTTVTEAFF
TRBJ2-3 | TRBV7-2 | - | TRBD2 | TGTGCCAGCAGCTTCCTAGCGGGGGGATCGACAGATACGCAGTATTTT | CASSFLAGGSTDTQYF
TRBJ2-7 | TRBV12-1 | - | - | TGTGCCAGCAGCTTTGGGGGGGGGCCGGCGACCGAGCAGTACTTC | CASSFGGGPATEQYF
TRBJ1-2 | TRBV4-1 | - | TRBD1 | TGCGCCAGCAGCCCAGGGGGCGTCTATGGCTACACCTTC | CASSPGGVYGYTF
TRBJ1-5 | TRBV12-3/TRBV12-4 | once | - | TGTGCCAGCAGCCCAGGGTACCAGCCCCAGCATTTT | CASSPGYQPQHF
TRBJ1-2 | TRBV27 | - | - | TGTGCCAGCAGTTTATCGAGGCAGACCTTCTATGGCTACACCTTC | CASSLSRQTFYGYTF
TRBJ2-5 | TRBV29-1 | - | TRBD1 | TGCAGCGTCGCACGGGGAGACAGGGGGGAGACCCAGTACTTC | CSVARGDRGETQYF
TRBJ2-1 | TRBV18 | - | TRBD2 | TGTGCCAGCTCATCAGGGCTAGCGGGAGTCGGGTCGGGGAATGAGCAGTTCTTC | CASSSGLAGVGSGNEQFF
TRBJ1-5 | TRBV4-1 | few | - | TGCGCCAGCAGCCAAGATAGGGGCGAAAATCAGCCCCAGCATTTT | CASSQDRGENQPQHF
TRBJ2-7 | TRBV18 | - | TRBD1 | TGTGCCAGCTCACTTGGGACAGGTGGTCGGTACGAGCAGTACTTC | CASSLGTGGRYEQYF
TRBJ2-5 | TRBV5-8 | - | TRBD1 | TGTGCCAGCAGCTGGCGAATTGACAGGGAAGAGACCCAGTACTTC | CASSWRIDREETQYF
TRBJ1-2 | TRBV18 | - | TRBD1 | TGTGCCAGCTCATTAACCGGGACAGGGAGTGGCTACACCTTC | CASSLTGTGSGYTF
TRBJ1-2 | TRBV2 | - | - | TGTGCCAGCAGTGAAGCACAGGCAACTAACTATGGCTACACCTTC | CASSEAQATNYGYTF
TRBJ2-5 | TRBV7-2 | - | TRBD2 | TGTGCCAGCAGCCGTTCTAGCGGGGGGGCGTGGGAGACCCAGTACTTC | CASSRSSGGAWETQYF
TRBJ2-2 | TRBV9 | few | TRBD1 | TGTGCCAGCAGCGCCCACACAGGGGTAGGCACCGGGGAGCTGTTTTTT | CASSAHTGVGTGELFF
TRBJ2-7 | TRBV7-2 | - | - | TGTGCCAGCAGCCTGACCGTGGTAGCGGTCTCCTACGAGCAGTACTTC | CASSLTVVAVSYEQYF
TRBJ1-5 | TRBV4-1 | - | - | TGCGCCAGCAGCCAAGACCAGGGATCGGATTATCAGCCCCAGCATTTT | CASSQDQGSDYQPQHF
TRBJ2-3 | TRBV6-4 | - | - | TGTGCCAGCAGTGACGGGACTTCCTCCACAGATACGCAGTATTTT | CASSDGTSSTDTQYF
TRBJ1-1 | TRBV19 | few | - | TGTGCCAGTAGTACCCCTCCCTCGGGGTTAGGGAACACTGAAGCTTTCTTT | CASSTPPSGLGNTEAFF
TRBJ1-6 | TRBV19 | - | - | TGTGCCAGTAGGCCCTCGGGGGAAGCCCTCCACTTT | CASRPSGEALHF
TRBJ2-5 | TRBV19 | few | - | TGTGCCAGTAGTATAGCTCTGGACAGACAAGAGACCCAGTACTTC | CASSIALDRQETQYF
TRBJ2-5 | TRBV9 | once | - | TGTGCCAGCAGCGTAGCTGCGTTCGAGACCCAGTACTTC | CASSVAAFETQYF
TRBJ2-2 | TRBV15 | - | TRBD2 | TGTGCCACCAGTCGCCGGGGGGGCGGCACCGGGGAGCTGTTTTTT | CATSRRGGGTGELFF
TRBJ2-2 | TRBV7-6 | - | TRBD2 | TGTGCCAGCAGCTTCCCTAGCGGGAGTGAGATTGACGGGGAGCTGTTTTTT | CASSFPSGSEIDGELFF
TRBJ1-5 | TRBV10-2 | - | - | TGCGCCAGCTGGGAGAGTAGCAATCAGCCCCAGCATTTT | CASWESSNQPQHF
TRBJ1-5 | TRBV6-5 | - | - | TGTGCCAGCAGACCCCTTGGCCCTAGCAATCAGCCCCAGCATTTT | CASRPLGPSNQPQHF
TRBJ2-1 | TRBV5-1 | - | - | TGCGCCAGCAGCTTACCCCCCCGGAATGAGCAGTTCTTC | CASSLPPRNEQFF
TRBJ2-5 | TRBV10-1 | - | - | TGCGCCAGCAGCGAAGGACAGTTCCAAGAGACCCAGTACTTC | CASSEGQFQETQYF
TRBJ1-2 | TRBV7-8 | - | TRBD1 | TGTGCCAGCAGCTTAGAAGGGGGCATCGGCTACACCTTC | CASSLEGGIGYTF
TRBJ2-3 | TRBV18 | - | TRBD1 | TGTGCCAGCTCACCACCCCAGGGGGCAGGAACAGATACGCAGTATTTT | CASSPPQGAGTDTQYF
TRBJ1-1 | TRBV7-8 | - | - | TGTGCCAGCAGCTCCCTGGGAGCCCTGAACACTGAAGCTTTCTTT | CASSSLGALNTEAFF
TRBJ2-3 | TRBV10-3 | - | TRBD1 | TGTGCCATCAGTGAGGGGGGACAGGGGGCCTCAGGCGATACGCAGTATTTT | CAISEGGQGASGDTQYF
TRBJ2-2 | TRBV11-2 | - | TRBD2 | TGTGCCAGCAGCTTTGGTATTAGCGGGGGGCGAGGCGGCGGGGAGCTGTTTTTT | CASSFGISGGRGGGELFF
TRBJ2-5 | TRBV7-9 | - | - | TGTGCCAGCAGCACCCGTCTAGCGTTTGAACAAGAGACCCAGTACTTC | CASSTRLAFEQETQYF
TRBJ2-3 | TRBV28 | - | TRBD1 | TGTGCCAGCAGCCTAGACAGGGGAGTAGATACGCAGTATTTT | CASSLDRGVDTQYF
TRBJ2-6 | TRBV4-3 | - | - | TGCGCCAGCAGCCAAAAGCCGAAAGTAACCCCCTCTGGGGCCAACGTCCTGACTTTC | CASSQKPKVTPSGANVLTF
TRBJ2-2 | TRBV11-2 | - | TRBD2 | TGTGCCAGCAGGCGTCCGGGACTAGTGACCGGGGAGCTGTTTTTT | CASRRPGLVTGELFF
TRBJ2-1 | TRBV5-6 | - | - | TGTGCCAGCAGCTTGGACAGATATTACAATGAGCAGTTCTTC | CASSLDRYYNEQFF
TRBJ1-1 | TRBV6-6 | - | - | TGTGCCAGCAGTCGGACCCTCCAGACAGTAAGAGTGAACACTGAAGCTTTCTTT | CASSRTLQTVRVNTEAFF
TRBJ2-7 | TRBV11-1 | - | - | TGTGCCAGCAGCCCCGTGGCCTGGGAGCAGTACTTC | CASSPVAWEQYF
TRBJ1-6 | TRBV3-1/TRBV3-2 | few | TRBD1 | TGTGCCAGCAGAACGACAGGGGGTGACTCACCCCTCCACTTT | CASRTTGGDSPLHF
TRBJ2-2 | TRBV5-1 | - | TRBD1 | TGCGCCAGCAGCTTGTCGGGACAGGGGGATTCCGGGGAGCTGTTTTTT | CASSLSGQGDSGELFF
TRBJ2-3 | TRBV6-4 | - | TRBD2 | TGTGCCAGCAGTGAAGGTAGCGGGGACACAGATACGCAGTATTTT | CASSEGSGDTDTQYF
TRBJ2-3 | TRBV5-4 | - | - | TGTGCCAGCAGCGAAGACAGGCCAAGCACAGATACGCAGTATTTT | CASSEDRPSTDTQYF
TRBJ2-3 | TRBV27 | - | - | TGTGCCAGCAGTTTTCCGGGCACAGATACGCAGTATTTT | CASSFPGTDTQYF
TRBJ2-3 | TRBV19 | - | TRBD2 | TGTGCCAGTAGTATAGGCGGGGGGGCTTTAGATACGCAGTATTTT | CASSIGGGALDTQYF
TRBJ1-5 | TRBV28 | - | TRBD1 | TGTGCCAGCAGTTTGGGACAGGGCTTCGGCCTTAACCAGCCCCAGCATTTT | CASSLGQGFGLNQPQHF
TRBJ2-1 | TRBV30 | - | TRBD2 | TGTGCCTGCCGACTAGCGGGAGGAGTGAAGTTCTTC | CACRLAGGVKFF